This T cell receptor (beta chain) stems from a study of blood T cell repertoires in COVID-19. At the level of the study: PBMCs, B-cell-depleted T cells, or T cells provided the cDNA or gDNA that made up the material.

The germline V gene has CDR1 MNHEY and CDR2 SVGAGI. The CDR3 is 13 residues long. Trimming shortened V by 11 bases and J by 3 bases, and 16 bases separated the two germline ends. In the original processing: By means of reference gene primer amplification, nucleated cell counts were estimated. Assay: immunoSEQ multiplex PCR; the TCRdb copy retains only in-frame clones and omits some. V, J and clone size are those of that table, while D and trimming were read from the DNA. The profile covers about 120,000 clones, with around 90% appearing a single time and nearly 0.9% taken by the ten largest. The gene calls are TRBV6-5 and TRBJ1-1; D call uncertain. The sequenced sample was peripheral blood. This clonotype was sampled from a woman aged 45-65 years with active or convalescent COVID-19. CDR3 bases: TGTGCCGGAAGGAGGAGCTCGGACACTGAAGCTTTCTTT. Protein: CAGRRSSDTEAFF.